These 10 T cell receptor beta chains were sequenced from one sample in a study of T cell clonality in common variable immunodeficiency. Overall study results and limits: Fewer deletions and N-nucleotide insertions were reportedly seen in common variable immunodeficiency TCR beta sequences.

Using immunoSEQ multiplex PCR, the repertoire was profiled, and TCRdb retains in-frame clones only, with some absent. In total the sample includes about 35,000 clones, none of them seen once. These TCRs are of unknown antigen specificity. The sample consisted of peripheral blood mononuclear cells. Receptors were obtained from a human donor with common variable immunodeficiency.

This clone has a count of ten or more. The read ends 3 residues early relative to the CDR3; the germline J gene fills the gap. This chain uses TRBV29-1 with TRBJ2-7; the D gene is possibly TRBD1 (6 bases). The V end lost 5 bases, the J end lost 2 bases, and 13 bases lay between the germline ends. The CDR3 totals 13 residues. The germline V gene has CDR1 SQVTM and CDR2 ANQGSEA. CDR3 sequence reads: CSVRRGSPYEQYF. The CDR3 DNA, read in part, is TGCAGCGTTCGAAGGGGGTCCCCCTACGAG.

Of note for this clone: From the germline J gene comes the end of the CDR3, since the read stops 3 residues before it. The rearrangement links TRBV30 to TRBJ1-2; D not certain. The CDR3 is 11 residues long. Trimming stripped 0 bases from V and 4 bases from J, with 3 bases between. Germline V lookup: CDR1 GTSNPN, CDR2 SVGIG (reference sequence). The CDR3 sequence is CAWSVLYGYTF. Incomplete CDR3 DNA: TGTGCCTGGAGTGTACTCTATGGC. Filled out from reference TRBV30 and TRBJ1-2, the complete variable domain reads SQTIHQWPATLVQPVGSPLSLECTVEGTSNPNLYWYRQAAGRGLQLLFYSVGIGQISSEVPQNLSASRPQDRQFILSSKKLLLSDSGFYLCAWSVLYGYTFGSGTRLTVV.

In its sample, this clone was seen many times. The read is 3 residues too short to cover the CDR3 end, so that end is filled in from the germline J gene. The rearrangement uses TRBV6-1 and TRBJ2-5, with 9 nucleotides matching TRBD2. CDR3 length equals 14 residues. Germline-derived CDR1 and CDR2 are MNHNS and SASEGT. The DNA read from the CDR3 is TGTGCCAGCAGTGAAGGCGGGGGGGCGGGAACC. This codes for CASSEGGGAGT. The whole CDR3 sequence reads CASSEGGGAGTQYF.

There are a few counts of this clone. The CDR3 region is CASSADTFNSPLHF. The DNA read from the CDR3 is TGTGCCAGCAGTGCAGACACATTTAATTCACCC. The V gene is TRBV6-1, the J gene TRBJ1-6; the D is unclear. The sequenced fragment ends 3 residues before the CDR3 boundary, so the rest is inferred from the germline J gene. The length of the CDR3 is 14 residues. Trimming took off 4 bases at V and 6 bases at J, with 10 bases between the two ends. Germline V gives CDR1 MNHNS, CDR2 SASEGT.

This clone was seen many times. Coverage ceases 3 residues before the CDR3 finishes, and the germline J gene fills in the end. V and J are TRBV30 and TRBJ1-6; the match to TRBD1 covers 9 bases. The CDR3 totals 13 residues. The junction had 5 bases not matched to a gene; V was cut back by 7 bases and J by 7 bases. From germline, CDR1 is GTSNPN and CDR2 SVGIG (reference sequence). CDR3 DNA, as far as it was read: TGTGCCTCTAACAGGGGGCAAAATTCACCC. Its translation is CASNRGQNSP. The entire CDR3 sequence reads CASNRGQNSPLHF.

This clone has only a few counts. The CDR3 is cut off 3 residues early in the read; its end comes from the germline J gene. The chain has TRBV19 and TRBJ1-1; D perhaps matches TRBD1 (6 bases). V lost 10 bases and J 7 bases, leaving 22 bases between the germline ends. Germline V gene lookup returns CDR1 LNHDA and CDR2 SQIVND (reference sequence). The CDR3 loop spans 14 amino acids. Incomplete CDR3 DNA: TGTGCCACCCGGCGGGGGGCGACCGAGCATGAA. This encodes CATRRGATEHE. The full CDR3 protein is CATRRGATEHEAFF.

This clone has ten or more counts. The CDR3 sequence: CASSVYPGGPVGETQYF. The covered CDR3 bases are TGTGCCAGCAGTGTCTACCCGGGGGGCCCCGTGGGAGAGACC. This chain uses TRBV2 with TRBJ2-5; D may be TRBD2 (7 bases). The CDR3 extends 3 residues past the end of the read, so its final part is completed from the germline J gene. CDR3 size: 17 residues. Germline V gene sequence: CDR1 SNHLY, CDR2 FYNNEI. Trimming removed 4 bases at V and 4 bases at J, with 22 bases between. Full variable domain (rest looked up from reference TRBV2 and TRBJ2-5): EPEVTQTPSHQVTQMGQEVILRCVPISNHLYFYWYRQILGQKVEFLVSFYNNEISEKSEIFDDQFSVERPDGSNFTLKIRSTKLEDSAMYFCASSVYPGGPVGETQYFGPGTRLLVL.

This clone has just a few counts. From the germline J gene comes the end of the CDR3, since the read stops 3 residues before it. The chain uses TRBV18 and TRBJ2-7, with 12 bases that match TRBD1. V lost 0 bases and J lost 5; bases outside the gene matches: 5. CDR1 is KGHSH, CDR2 LQKENI, per germline. This CDR3 contains 16 residues. CDR3 in amino acids: CASSPPRDRGHHEQYF. CDR3 bases read: TGTGCCAGCTCACCACCCCGGGACAGGGGGCATCACGAG.

This clone was seen a few times. The CDR3 goes on 3 residues after the read ends, and that part is filled in from the germline J gene. The V call is TRBV19, the J call TRBJ1-1; tentatively, D is TRBD1 (6 bases). V was clipped by 5 bases and J by 1 base, with 11 bases between them. Germline CDR1 and CDR2: LNHDA and SQIVND (reference sequence). The CDR3 is 14 amino acids. The CDR3 loop reads CASSLGHTNTEAFF. The CDR3 bases that were read are TGTGCCAGTAGTTTGGGACACACGAACACTGAA. Filled out from reference TRBV19 and TRBJ1-1, the complete variable domain reads DGGITQSPKYLFRKEGQNVTLSCEQNLNHDAMYWYRQDPGQGLRLIYYSQIVNDFQKGDIAEGYSVSREKKESFPLTVTSAQKNPTAFYLCASSLGHTNTEAFFGQGTRLTVV.

This clone has a count of ten or more. The sequenced fragment ends 3 residues before the CDR3 boundary, so the rest is inferred from the germline J gene. This sequence joins TRBV19 and TRBJ2-4; TRBD1 aligns across 8 bases. CDR3 size: 13 residues. The germline CDR1 and CDR2 sequences are LNHDA and SQIVND (reference sequence). J gave up 5 bases and V 8 bases, and 5 bases lay outside the gene matches. The sequenced part of the CDR3 DNA is TGTGCCAGTGTGGACAGGGTCCAAAACATT. It yields the protein CASVDRVQNI. The whole CDR3 sequence is CASVDRVQNIQYF.